This TCR beta chain was retrieved from a study of cytomegalovirus exposure and HLA in healthy donors. The study's findings and limits: Many donors shared some public TCRs, even though most TCR sequences were rare.

The protocol was immunoSEQ multiplex PCR, while the TCRdb copy is restricted to in-frame clones and leaves out a portion. The table has a few hundred thousand clones, less than 90% seen once. CDR1 is GTSNPN and CDR2 is SVGIG in the germline V gene (reference sequence). Trimming at V came to 4 bases and at J to 9 bases, leaving 12 bases not matched to a gene. There are 14 residues in the CDR3. A remark on this clone: Its antigen is not known.

This sequence originates from a young man in good health and CMV-seropositive. The sequenced sample was PBMCs. The chain combines TRBV30 with TRBJ2-1, with 7 nucleotides matching TRBD1. The CDR3 loop is CAWTGLGHRGEQFF. As DNA, the CDR3 is TGTGCCTGGACGGGGTTAGGACACAGGGGTGAGCAGTTCTTC.